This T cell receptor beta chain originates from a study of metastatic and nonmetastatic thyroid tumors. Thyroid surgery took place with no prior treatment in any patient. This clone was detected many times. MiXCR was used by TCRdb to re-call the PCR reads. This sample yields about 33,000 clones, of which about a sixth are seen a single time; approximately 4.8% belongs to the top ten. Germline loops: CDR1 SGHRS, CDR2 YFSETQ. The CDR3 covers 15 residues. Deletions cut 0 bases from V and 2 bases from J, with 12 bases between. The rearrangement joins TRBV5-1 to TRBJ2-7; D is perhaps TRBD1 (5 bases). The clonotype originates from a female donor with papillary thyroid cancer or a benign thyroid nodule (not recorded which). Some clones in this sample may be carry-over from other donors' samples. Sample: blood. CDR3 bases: TGCGCCAGCAGCTTGGGAAGACAGAGGACCTACGAGCAGTACTTC. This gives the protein CASSLGRQRTYEQYF.